This T cell receptor (beta chain) was sequenced in a study of cytomegalovirus exposure and HLA in healthy donors. About the research overall: Per a later analysis, the roughly 640 first-cohort and 95 to 150 validation repertoires shared one platform. Study-level results: More than 150 TCR beta chains were listed as cytomegalovirus-associated. Under in vitro conditions, a few CMV-associated chains were confirmed as specific for CMV antigens. There were some public TCRs occurring in many donors, but most TCR sequences were rare.

This clone was seen a few times. Its antigen is still unknown. The method was immunoSEQ multiplex PCR; TCRdb's version includes in-frame clones alone and lacks a portion of them. The data hold tens of thousands of clones, with approximately 88% observed a single time. The sample was PBMCs. The source of this sequence is a woman aged 30 to 39 in good health and CMV-seronegative.

CDR3 residues: CASTTVEAFF. The CDR3 DNA is TGCGCCAGCACCACAGTTGAAGCTTTCTTT. The V gene is TRBV10-1, the J gene TRBJ1-1, with unresolved D. Germline CDR1 reads WNHNN; CDR2 reads SYGVQD (reference sequence). V gave up 7 bases and J gave up 7 bases, with 7 bases separating them. The CDR3 extends over 10 amino acids.